The 3 T cell receptor beta chains given below trace back to one sample, sequenced in a study of identical twins (dated by TCRdb to 2016 to 2017). Libraries were made using 5' RACE. The sample was run on an Illumina HiSeq 2000. TCRdb handled the public reads itself, with Q25 trimming in fastp and clone calling in MiXCR, and kept productive beta chains. Every entry covers one CDR3 protein and lists the most common genes and DNA from its rows. Across this sample there are roughly 710,000 distinct CDR3 sequences, with 6.1% seen only once. The top ten constitute roughly 2% of the sample. Source material: naive T cells sorted from blood. The label giving this sample's cell subset or site can be read as: cells isolated with a human naive T-cell isolation kit. These receptors originate from a man between 18 and 35 years old in good health.

This clonotype was observed at least ten times. This chain connects TRBV29-1 to TRBJ2-3, with D unresolved. V was cut by 5 bases and J by 2 bases, with 11 bases left in between. Germline CDR1 reads SQVTM; CDR2 reads ANQGSEA. The CDR3 spans 13 residues. CDR3 residues: CSVMSVLTDTQYF. The CDR3 DNA reads TGCAGCGTTATGTCCGTACTCACAGATACGCAGTATTTT.

This clonotype was counted only a few times. This rearrangement joins TRBV5-1 to TRBJ2-7; D could derive from TRBD1 or TRBD2 (5 bases each). This CDR3 comprises 15 residues. V was pared by 0 bases and J by 3 bases, with 13 bases between. The germline gives CDR1 SGHRS, CDR2 YFSETQ. The CDR3 coding sequence is TGCGCCAGCAGCTTGGCCGGGACGCAGATCTACGAGCAGTACTTC. Its translation: CASSLAGTQIYEQYF.

This clonotype was counted only a few times. The V gene is TRBV6-2 or TRBV6-3, the J gene TRBJ2-3; the D gene could be TRBD1 or TRBD2 (5 bases each). The germline V gene encodes CDR1 MNHEY and CDR2 SVGEGT. Trimming removed 5 bases from V and 3 bases from J, with 24 bases in between. The CDR3 runs 18 residues. CDR3 amino acids: CASSRDPKNDWRTDTQYF. In DNA, the CDR3 is TGTGCCAGCAGTCGGGACCCGAAAAATGACTGGCGGACAGATACGCAGTATTTT.